Here is one TCR beta chain with its context. What it binds is not known. Deep level was the assay's run setting. TCRdb keeps only in-frame clones here, not all; method: immunoSEQ multiplex PCR. The data hold about 2.4 million clones, with roughly 93% observed a single time. V shed 8 bases and J shed 6 bases, with 7 bases lying between them. The CDR3 length is 9 residues. Germline V lookup: CDR1 DFQATT, CDR2 SNEGSKA (reference sequence). The record originates from a study of shared clonotypes between healthy human individuals. Whole-study context: A few men and two women, aged 18 to 49, were donors. Study-wide results and limits: Unshared clonotypes carried lower generation probabilities than those common to all four donors.

Sequencing input: naive CD4+ T cells from PBMCs. The sample's subset: CD45RA+ positively selected. The chain joins TRBV20-1 to TRBJ1-2, with D unclear. The receptor was derived from a man aged 18-30 years in good health. Some clones in this sample may be carry-over from other donors' samples. The CDR3 loop is CSPGNGYTF. The CDR3, as DNA: TGCAGTCCGGGGAATGGCTACACCTTC.